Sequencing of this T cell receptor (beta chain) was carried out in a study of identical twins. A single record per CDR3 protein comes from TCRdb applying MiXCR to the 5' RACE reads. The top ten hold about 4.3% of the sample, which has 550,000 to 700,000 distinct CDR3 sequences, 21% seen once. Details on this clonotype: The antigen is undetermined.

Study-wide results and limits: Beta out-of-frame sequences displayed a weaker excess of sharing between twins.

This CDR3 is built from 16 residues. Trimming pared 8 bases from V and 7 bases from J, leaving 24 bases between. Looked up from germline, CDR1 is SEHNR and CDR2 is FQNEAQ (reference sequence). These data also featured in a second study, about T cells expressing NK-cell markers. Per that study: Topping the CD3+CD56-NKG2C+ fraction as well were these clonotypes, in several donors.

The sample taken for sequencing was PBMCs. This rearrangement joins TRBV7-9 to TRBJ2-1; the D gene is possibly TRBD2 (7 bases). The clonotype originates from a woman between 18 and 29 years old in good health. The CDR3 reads CASHLGAGVLVNEQFF. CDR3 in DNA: TGTGCCAGCCACCTGGGGGCGGGGGTTTTGGTTAATGAGCAGTTCTTC.